The clone carrying this TCR beta chain was recorded once. The entry originates in a study of blood T cell repertoires in COVID-19. Study-wide background: Material from acute and convalescent COVID-19 was sourced from the United States, Italy and Spain. The cDNA or gDNA used as material had been derived from T cells, B-cell-depleted T cells, or PBMCs.

V lost 5 bases and J lost 6; bases outside the gene matches: 13. The CDR3 has 17 residues. The germline V gene encodes CDR1 KGHDR and CDR2 SFDVKD. Repertoires were generated with immunoSEQ multiplex PCR, while TCRdb's copy carries only in-frame clones and drops some. The table lists 150,000 or so clones, 75% to 85% of them singletons. The study counted Cohort 3 donors as recovered given two negative PCRs, clearance, or symptom resolution. The chain joins TRBV24-1 to TRBJ2-2; TRBD2 matches at 8 bases. This TCR came from a woman aged 60 to 75 who had recovered from COVID-19. Sequencing input: PBMCs or T cells enriched from blood (not recorded which). The CDR3 DNA reads TGTGCCACCAGTGGTCTAGCGGGCCTTTTAAGCGCCGGGGAGCTGTTTTTT. It translates to CATSGLAGLLSAGELFF.